These 27 T cell receptor beta chains share one sample of origin, sequenced in a study of cytomegalovirus exposure and HLA in healthy donors. With 60 Vbeta and 13 Jbeta primers, the PCR was carried out. The assay was immunoSEQ multiplex PCR, and TCRdb's table has in-frame clones only and misses some. The repertoire holds 99,000 or so clones, with around 85% as singletons. Sequenced: PBMCs. The receptor set was obtained from a man between 25 and 39 years old in good health and CMV-seropositive.

The rearrangement links TRBV6-5 to TRBJ2-3, with a tentative D call TRBD1 (6 bases). Germline V gene sequence: CDR1 MNHEY, CDR2 SVGAGI. Between the trimmed V and J ends, which lost 6 bases and 0 bases, there was a span of 13 bases. This CDR3 spans 15 amino acids. CDR3 loop: CASSSTGLSTDTQYF. DNA of the CDR3: TGTGCCAGCAGCTCTACAGGGCTAAGCACAGATACGCAGTATTTT.

The genes are TRBV25-1 and TRBJ1-6, with D perhaps matching TRBD1 (6 bases). The CDR3 is 17 amino acids. Trimming cost V 4 bases and J 0 bases, with 13 bases left between them. Germline V gene lookup returns CDR1 MGHDK and CDR2 SYGVNS. The CDR3 DNA is TGTGCCAGCAGTGCCAGGGGAAGGAGCTCCTATAATTCACCCCTCCACTTT. Protein: CASSARGRSSYNSPLHF.

This clone was counted a single time. This rearrangement joins TRBV7-9 to TRBJ2-1, with a weak D call TRBD2 (6 bases). The V and J ends lost 1 base and 8 bases respectively, with 9 bases between them. This CDR3 is built from 13 residues. Germline lookup yields CDR1 SEHNR and CDR2 FQNEAQ (reference sequence). The CDR3 reads CASSLGTIDEQFF. The CDR3 nucleotides read TGTGCCAGCAGCTTAGGGACTATCGATGAGCAGTTCTTC.

This clone occurred once. V usage is TRBV5-1 and J usage is TRBJ2-5; perhaps TRBD1 as D (5 bases). CDR1 is SGHRS, CDR2 YFSETQ, per germline. CDR3 length: 16 residues. V lost 0 bases to trimming and J lost 7 bases, with 19 bases between them. CDR3 DNA sequence: TGCGCCAGCAGCTTGGCAGGTTGGGGCGCCTCGGGGACCCAGTACTTC. This sequence encodes CASSLAGWGASGTQYF.

The rearrangement uses TRBV5-1 and TRBJ1-4; 9 nucleotides match TRBD1. This CDR3 has 14 residues. The V gene's germline CDR1 is SGHRS and CDR2 YFSETQ. With V trimmed by 2 bases and J by 8 bases, 4 bases remained unmatched. The DNA of the CDR3 is TGCGCCAGCAGCTTCGGGGACAGGGTCGAAAAACTGTTTTTT. It codes for CASSFGDRVEKLFF.

J is TRBJ1-1 and V is TRBV19; D is unclear. The germline V gene has CDR1 LNHDA and CDR2 SQIVND (reference sequence). V gave up 8 bases and J gave up 5 bases, with 9 bases separating them. This CDR3 comprises 11 residues. The CDR3 loop reads CASQSWTEAFF. The CDR3 region has the DNA TGTGCCAGTCAGTCGTGGACTGAAGCTTTCTTT.

The J gene is TRBJ2-5, the V gene TRBV27; D is possibly TRBD2 (6 bases). The CDR3 runs to 13 residues. Looked up from germline, CDR1 is MNHEY and CDR2 is SMNVEV (reference sequence). V shed 6 bases and J shed 5 bases, with 13 bases lying between them. The CDR3 is CASRGFRGETQYF. The CDR3 DNA sequence: TGTGCCAGCAGGGGGTTCCGGGGGGAGACCCAGTACTTC.

This clone was counted only a few times. This sequence joins TRBV2 and TRBJ2-2, with 10 nucleotides matching TRBD2. Trimming removed 7 bases from V and 7 bases from J; junction bases left unmatched: 6. This CDR3 spans 14 amino acids. Germline-derived CDR1 and CDR2 are SNHLY and FYNNEI. CDR3 protein: CASKSGGAIGELFF. CDR3 DNA sequence: TGTGCCAGCAAAAGCGGGGGGGCAATCGGGGAGCTGTTTTTT.

The rearrangement links TRBV15 to TRBJ2-2; 15 positions match TRBD2. V shed 3 bases, J shed 7 bases, and the junction held 6 bases outside the gene matches. The CDR3 covers 17 residues. Germline-derived CDR1 and CDR2 are LNHNV and YYDKDF (reference sequence). The CDR3 sequence: CATSRGTSGGKNGELFF. DNA for the CDR3: TGTGCCACCAGCAGGGGGACTAGCGGGGGGAAAAACGGGGAGCTGTTTTTT.

Only one count was recorded for this clone. This rearrangement joins TRBV6-5 to TRBJ1-4; the D is unclear. V was trimmed by 0 bases and J by 4 bases, leaving 6 bases between them. The CDR3 covers 14 residues. CDR1 and CDR2 (germline): MNHEY, SVGAGI. The CDR3 DNA is TGTGCCAGCAGTTACTCTGCGGGTAATGAAAAACTGTTTTTT. Translation gives CASSYSAGNEKLFF.

The chain couples TRBV5-1 to TRBJ1-1; 9 nucleotides match TRBD1. This CDR3 is built from 17 residues. Trimming removed 4 bases from V and 3 bases from J; junction bases left unmatched: 13. Germline V gene data show CDR1 as SGHRS and CDR2 as YFSETQ. The CDR3: CASSIGTGTGMDTEAFF. In nucleotides, the CDR3 is TGCGCCAGCAGCATAGGGACCGGGACAGGGATGGACACTGAAGCTTTCTTT. The variable domain in full, completed from reference TRBV5-1 and TRBJ1-1, reads KAGVTQTPRYLIKTRGQQVTLSCSPISGHRSVSWYQQTPGQGLQFLFEYFSETQRNKGNFPGRFSGRQFSNSRSEMNVSTLELGDSALYLCASSIGTGTGMDTEAFFGQGTRLTVV.

The chain is built from TRBV30 and TRBJ2-1, with a weak D call TRBD2 (7 bases). CDR1 and CDR2 from the germline V gene are GTSNPN and SVGIG (reference sequence). The CDR3 consists of 14 residues. Between the trimmed V and J ends, which lost 0 bases and 9 bases, there was a span of 15 bases. The CDR3 DNA sequence: TGTGCCTGGAGTGTACTGGGAGGGGGTGGTGAGCAGTTCTTC. Protein: CAWSVLGGGGEQFF. The whole variable domain, remainder taken from reference TRBV30 and TRBJ2-1, is SQTIHQWPATLVQPVGSPLSLECTVEGTSNPNLYWYRQAAGRGLQLLFYSVGIGQISSEVPQNLSASRPQDRQFILSSKKLLLSDSGFYLCAWSVLGGGGEQFFGPGTRLTVL.

V usage is TRBV28 and J usage is TRBJ1-5; D is ambiguous. The germline CDR1 and CDR2 sequences are MDHEN and SYDVKM. V lost 5 bases and J 5 bases, leaving 19 bases between the germline ends. This CDR3 spans 16 amino acids. As DNA, the CDR3 is TGTGCCAGCAGTCGACCCGGATGGGGAGAGGATCAGCCCCAGCATTTT. It codes for CASSRPGWGEDQPQHF.

This chain connects TRBV15 to TRBJ1-4; no firm D call. Looked up from germline, CDR1 is LNHNV and CDR2 is YYDKDF (reference sequence). V dropped 1 base and J dropped 8 bases, with 14 bases sitting between them. This CDR3 contains 15 residues. CDR3 DNA: TGTGCCACCAGCAGAGGAGGACGTTCGGGGGAAAAACTGTTTTTT. Residues: CATSRGGRSGEKLFF.

The rearrangement links TRBV2 to TRBJ2-1; D call uncertain. Germline CDR1 is SNHLY and CDR2 is FYNNEI. The CDR3 has 13 amino acids. Trimming cost V 6 bases and J 6 bases, with 12 bases left between them. CDR3 residues: CASRLDSGNEQFF. The CDR3 DNA reads TGTGCCAGCAGACTCGACTCCGGCAATGAGCAGTTCTTC.

V and J are TRBV4-1 and TRBJ2-1, with 10 bases that match TRBD2. The germline V gene has CDR1 MGHRA and CDR2 YSYEKL. The CDR3 has 18 residues. V lost 1 base and J lost 3; bases outside the gene matches: 9. The CDR3 DNA sequence: TGCGCCAGCAGCCAAGGCGTCCAGCGGGGGGGCCTCTACAATGAGCAGTTCTTC. Its protein product is CASSQGVQRGGLYNEQFF.

The gene calls are TRBV5-1 and TRBJ1-2; D gene uncertain. CDR3 size: 13 residues. CDR1 and CDR2 from the germline V gene are SGHRS and YFSETQ. V lost 4 bases and J 2 bases, leaving 9 bases between the germline ends. The CDR3 DNA is TGCGCCAGCAGCCCAGATCAGAACTATGGCTACACCTTC. This encodes CASSPDQNYGYTF. The full variable domain, rest sourced from reference TRBV5-1 and TRBJ1-2, is KAGVTQTPRYLIKTRGQQVTLSCSPISGHRSVSWYQQTPGQGLQFLFEYFSETQRNKGNFPGRFSGRQFSNSRSEMNVSTLELGDSALYLCASSPDQNYGYTFGSGTRLTVV.

The sample holds a few counts of this clone. V usage is TRBV5-1 and J usage is TRBJ2-1, with 8 positions matching TRBD1. The germline gives CDR1 SGHRS, CDR2 YFSETQ. The junction had 1 base not matched to a gene; V was cut back by 0 bases and J by 2 bases. The CDR3 runs to 15 residues. The CDR3 sequence is CASSLVGQAYNEQFF. CDR3 bases: TGCGCCAGCAGCTTGGTGGGACAGGCCTACAATGAGCAGTTCTTC.

The V gene is TRBV4-1, the J gene TRBJ2-5; TRBD2 might be the D (6 bases). CDR1 and CDR2 (germline): MGHRA, YSYEKL. V dropped 3 bases and J dropped 2 bases, with 10 bases sitting between them. The CDR3 is 14 amino acids. CDR3 sequence: CASSHPGVQETQYF. CDR3 DNA sequence: TGCGCCAGCAGCCATCCGGGGGTACAAGAGACCCAGTACTTC.

The chain combines TRBV7-8 with TRBJ2-1, with a possible D match to TRBD1 (6 bases). The CDR3 sequence is 14 residues long. The V end was cut by 1 base, the J end by 10 bases, with 14 bases between. Germline-derived CDR1 and CDR2 are SGHVS and FQNEAQ. This CDR3 is CASSLGRRGREQFF. CDR3 nucleotide sequence: TGTGCCAGCAGCTTAGGCCGCAGGGGAAGAGAGCAGTTCTTC.

The count of this clone is one. This chain uses TRBV12-1 with TRBJ1-6; TRBD1, the table's D call, lacks a check against the DNA. TRBV12-1 has pseudogene status. The CDR3 loop spans 15 amino acids. The CDR3 nucleotides are TGTGCCAGCAGCTTTGTTCCAGGGGGGAATTCACCCCTCCACTTT. This codes for CASSFVPGGNSPLHF.

The CDR3 DNA reads TGCGCCAGCAGCTTAGAAGCGGAGCAGTACTTC. Its protein is CASSLEAEQYF. The J gene is TRBJ2-7, the V gene TRBV5-1, with D unresolved. With 2 bases removed from V and 7 bases from J, the gap between germline ends came to 7 bases. There are 11 residues in the CDR3. Germline CDR1 and CDR2: SGHRS and YFSETQ.

This clone was seen only once. This rearrangement joins TRBV30 to TRBJ2-2; 10 bases align to TRBD1. With 8 bases clipped from V and 8 bases from J, the junction kept 8 bases outside the gene matches. The CDR3 has 13 residues. Per germline, CDR1 GTSNPN and CDR2 SVGIG (reference sequence). The CDR3 bases are TGTGCCGGAAACGACAGGGGGCTTGGGGAGCTGTTTTTT. It translates to CAGNDRGLGELFF.

This clone was observed a handful of times. The rearrangement links TRBV9 to TRBJ1-4; 9 bases agree with TRBD1. This CDR3 has 15 amino acids. The ends lost 5 bases at V and 8 bases at J; junction bases unmatched: 10. Per the germline V gene, CDR1 is SGDLS and CDR2 is YYNGEE. This CDR3 reads CASSSGTGYGEKLFF. The CDR3 DNA reads TGTGCCAGCAGTTCAGGGACAGGGTACGGGGAAAAACTGTTTTTT.

The J gene is TRBJ2-3, the V gene TRBV7-9, with 13 bases matching TRBD2. After removal of 6 bases from V and 4 bases from J, the junction contained 7 bases not matched to a gene. The CDR3 spans 16 residues. The V gene's germline CDR1 is SEHNR and CDR2 FQNEAQ (reference sequence). CDR3 DNA sequence: TGTGCCAGCAGTTACACTAGCGGGGGGGACGCAGATACGCAGTATTTT. Translated: CASSYTSGGDADTQYF.

CDR3 protein: CASSLKSVVAPNYGYTF. The DNA for the CDR3 is TGTGCCAGCAGCTTAAAGTCCGTCGTAGCACCTAACTATGGCTACACCTTC. The V call is TRBV7-9, the J call TRBJ1-2; D is uncertain. Germline V gene lookup returns CDR1 SEHNR and CDR2 FQNEAQ (reference sequence). This CDR3 has 17 amino acids. V was cut by 2 bases and J by 0 bases, with 16 bases left in between.

This clone occurred once. The rearrangement links TRBV2 to TRBJ1-1; 9 positions agree with TRBD1. Trimming at V came to 6 bases and at J to 6 bases, leaving 5 bases not matched to a gene. This CDR3 is 13 amino acids long. Germline CDR1 reads SNHLY; CDR2 reads FYNNEI. The CDR3 bases are TGTGCCAGCAGCCCCGGGACAGGGTCTGAAGCTTTCTTT. Its translation is CASSPGTGSEAFF.